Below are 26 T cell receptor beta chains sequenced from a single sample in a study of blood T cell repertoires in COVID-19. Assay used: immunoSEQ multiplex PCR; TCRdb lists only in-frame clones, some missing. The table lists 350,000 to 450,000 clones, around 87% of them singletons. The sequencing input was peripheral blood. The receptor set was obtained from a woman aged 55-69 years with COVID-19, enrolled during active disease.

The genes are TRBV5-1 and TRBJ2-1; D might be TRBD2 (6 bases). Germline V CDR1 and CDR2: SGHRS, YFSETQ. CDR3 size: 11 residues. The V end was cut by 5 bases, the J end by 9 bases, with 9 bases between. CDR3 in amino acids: CASRIGGEQFF. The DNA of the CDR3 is TGCGCCAGCAGAATCGGGGGTGAGCAGTTCTTC.

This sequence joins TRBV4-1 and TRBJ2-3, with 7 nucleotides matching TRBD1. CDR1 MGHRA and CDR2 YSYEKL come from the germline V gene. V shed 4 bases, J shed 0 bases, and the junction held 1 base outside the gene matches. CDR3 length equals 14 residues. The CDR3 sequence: CASSPTGSTDTQYF. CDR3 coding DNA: TGCGCCAGCAGCCCGACAGGGAGCACAGATACGCAGTATTTT.

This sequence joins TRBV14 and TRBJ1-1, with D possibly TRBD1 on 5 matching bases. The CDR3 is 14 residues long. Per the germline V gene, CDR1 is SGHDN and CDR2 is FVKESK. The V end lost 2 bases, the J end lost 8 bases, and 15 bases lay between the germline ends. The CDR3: CASSQWGEIREAFF. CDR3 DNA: TGTGCCAGCAGCCAATGGGGGGAAATTCGGGAAGCTTTCTTT.

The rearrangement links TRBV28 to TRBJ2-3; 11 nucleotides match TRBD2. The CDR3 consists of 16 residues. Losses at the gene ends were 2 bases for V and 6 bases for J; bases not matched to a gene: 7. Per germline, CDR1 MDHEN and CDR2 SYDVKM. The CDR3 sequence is CASSLLAGGYRDTQYF. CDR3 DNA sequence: TGTGCCAGCAGTTTACTAGCGGGGGGCTACCGGGATACGCAGTATTTT.

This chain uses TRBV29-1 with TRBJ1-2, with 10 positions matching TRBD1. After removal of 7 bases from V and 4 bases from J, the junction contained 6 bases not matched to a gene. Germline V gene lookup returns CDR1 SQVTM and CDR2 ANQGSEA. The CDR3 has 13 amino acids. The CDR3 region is CSAERTGGYGYTF. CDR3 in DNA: TGCAGCGCCGAAAGGACAGGGGGCTATGGCTACACCTTC.

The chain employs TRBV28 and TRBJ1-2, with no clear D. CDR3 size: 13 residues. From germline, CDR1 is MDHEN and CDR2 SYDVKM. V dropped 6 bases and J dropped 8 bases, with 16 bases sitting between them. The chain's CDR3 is CASRSSDLLGYTF. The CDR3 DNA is TGTGCCAGCAGATCCAGCGACCTACTGGGCTACACCTTC.

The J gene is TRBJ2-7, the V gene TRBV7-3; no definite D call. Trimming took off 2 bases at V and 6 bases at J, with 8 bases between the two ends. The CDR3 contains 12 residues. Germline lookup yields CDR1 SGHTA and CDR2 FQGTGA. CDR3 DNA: TGTGCCAGCAGCTTAGCCGGTTCCGAGCAGTACTTC. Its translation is CASSLAGSEQYF. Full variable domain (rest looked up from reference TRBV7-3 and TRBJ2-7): GAGVSQTPSNKVTEKGKYVELRCDPISGHTALYWYRQSLGQGPEFLIYFQGTGAADDSGLPNDRFFAVRPEGSVSTLKIQRTERGDSAVYLCASSLAGSEQYFGPGTRLTVT.

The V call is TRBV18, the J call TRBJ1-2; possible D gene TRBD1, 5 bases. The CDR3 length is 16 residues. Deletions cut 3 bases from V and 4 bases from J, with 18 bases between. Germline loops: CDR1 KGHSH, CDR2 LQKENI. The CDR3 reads CASSPDSETSFYGYTF. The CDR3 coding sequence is TGTGCCAGCTCACCTGACAGTGAAACCTCTTTCTATGGCTACACCTTC.

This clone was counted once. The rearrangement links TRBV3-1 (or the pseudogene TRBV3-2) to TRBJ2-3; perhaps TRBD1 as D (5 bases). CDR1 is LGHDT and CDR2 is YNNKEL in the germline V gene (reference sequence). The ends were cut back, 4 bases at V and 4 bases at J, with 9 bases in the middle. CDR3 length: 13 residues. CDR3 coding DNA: TGTGCCAGCAGCCTACAGGCTTCAGATACGCAGTATTTT. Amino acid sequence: CASSLQASDTQYF.

The CDR3 loop is CASSRPGGAGNTIYF. The CDR3 DNA reads as TGTGCCAGCAGCCGGCCAGGGGGAGCTGGAAACACCATATATTTT. The rearrangement joins TRBV28 to TRBJ1-3, with 7 bases fitting TRBD1. The CDR3 covers 15 residues. The germline V gene has CDR1 MDHEN and CDR2 SYDVKM. V lost 6 bases, J lost 2 bases, and 7 bases stayed unmatched. Looking up the rest from reference TRBV28 and TRBJ1-3 gives the full variable domain: DVKVTQSSRYLVKRTGEKVFLECVQDMDHENMFWYRQDPGLGLRLIYFSYDVKMKEKGDIPEGYSVSREKKERFSLILESASTNQTSMYLCASSRPGGAGNTIYFGEGSWLTVV.

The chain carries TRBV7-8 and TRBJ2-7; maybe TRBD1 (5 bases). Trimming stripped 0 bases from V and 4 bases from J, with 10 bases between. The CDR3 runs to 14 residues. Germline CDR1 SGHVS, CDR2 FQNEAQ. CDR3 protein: CASSLARGAYEQYF. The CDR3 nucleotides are TGTGCCAGCAGCTTAGCAAGGGGCGCGTACGAGCAGTACTTC. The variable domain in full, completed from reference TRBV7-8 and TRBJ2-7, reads GAGVSQSPRYKVAKRGQDVALRCDPISGHVSLFWYQQALGQGPEFLTYFQNEAQLDKSGLPSDRFFAERPEGSVSTLKIQRTQQEDSAVYLCASSLARGAYEQYFGPGTRLTVT.

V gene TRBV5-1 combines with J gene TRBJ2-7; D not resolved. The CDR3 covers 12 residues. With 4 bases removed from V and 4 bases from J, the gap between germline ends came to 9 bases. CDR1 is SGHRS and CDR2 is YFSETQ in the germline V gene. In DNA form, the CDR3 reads TGCGCCAGCAGCCCAAACCAGTACGAGCAGTACTTC. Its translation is CASSPNQYEQYF.

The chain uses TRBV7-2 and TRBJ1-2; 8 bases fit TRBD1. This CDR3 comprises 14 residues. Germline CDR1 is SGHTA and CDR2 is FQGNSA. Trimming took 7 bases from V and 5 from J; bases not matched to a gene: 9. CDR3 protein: CASNPNRGEYGYTF. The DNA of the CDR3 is TGTGCCAGCAACCCCAACAGGGGGGAATATGGCTACACCTTC.

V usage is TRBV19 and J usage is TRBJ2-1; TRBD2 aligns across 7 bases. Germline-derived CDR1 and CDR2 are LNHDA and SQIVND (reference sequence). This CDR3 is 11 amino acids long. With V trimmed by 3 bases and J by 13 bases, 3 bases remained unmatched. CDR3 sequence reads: CASSMGGRQFF. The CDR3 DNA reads TGTGCCAGTAGTATGGGGGGGAGACAGTTCTTC.

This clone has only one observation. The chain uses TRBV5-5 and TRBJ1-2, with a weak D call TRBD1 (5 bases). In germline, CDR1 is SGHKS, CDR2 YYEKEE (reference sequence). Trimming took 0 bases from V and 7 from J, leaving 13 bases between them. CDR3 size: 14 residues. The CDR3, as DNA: TGTGCCAGCAGCTTGGGTGGGCAGGGCCGTGGCTACACCTTC. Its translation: CASSLGGQGRGYTF.

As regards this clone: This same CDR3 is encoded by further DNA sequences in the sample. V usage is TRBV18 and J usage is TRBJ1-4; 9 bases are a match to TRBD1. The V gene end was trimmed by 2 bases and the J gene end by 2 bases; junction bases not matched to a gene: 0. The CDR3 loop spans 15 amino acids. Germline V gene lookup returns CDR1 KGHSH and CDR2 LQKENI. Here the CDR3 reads CASSPGQGTNEKLFF. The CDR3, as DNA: TGTGCCAGCTCACCAGGACAGGGGACTAATGAAAAACTGTTTTTT.

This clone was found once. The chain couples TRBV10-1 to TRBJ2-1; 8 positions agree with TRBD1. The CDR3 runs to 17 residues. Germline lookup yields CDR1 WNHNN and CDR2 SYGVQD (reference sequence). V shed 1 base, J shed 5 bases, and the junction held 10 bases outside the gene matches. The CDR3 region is CASSEFPGQAPNNEQFF. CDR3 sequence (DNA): TGCGCCAGCAGTGAGTTCCCGGGACAGGCTCCCAACAATGAGCAGTTCTTC.

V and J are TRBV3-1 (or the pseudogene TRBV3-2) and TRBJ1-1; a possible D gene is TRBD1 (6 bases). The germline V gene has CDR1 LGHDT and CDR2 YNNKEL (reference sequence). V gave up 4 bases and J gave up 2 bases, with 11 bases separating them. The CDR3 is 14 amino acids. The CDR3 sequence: CASSLPTGNTEAFF. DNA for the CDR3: TGTGCCAGCAGCCTTCCGACAGGAAACACTGAAGCTTTCTTT.

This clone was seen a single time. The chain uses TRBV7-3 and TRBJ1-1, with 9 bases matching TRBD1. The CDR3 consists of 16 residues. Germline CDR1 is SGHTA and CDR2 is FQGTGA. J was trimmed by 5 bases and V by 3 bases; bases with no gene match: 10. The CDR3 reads CASSLSRDRAATEAFF. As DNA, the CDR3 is TGTGCCAGCAGCTTGAGCCGGGACAGGGCCGCGACTGAAGCTTTCTTT.

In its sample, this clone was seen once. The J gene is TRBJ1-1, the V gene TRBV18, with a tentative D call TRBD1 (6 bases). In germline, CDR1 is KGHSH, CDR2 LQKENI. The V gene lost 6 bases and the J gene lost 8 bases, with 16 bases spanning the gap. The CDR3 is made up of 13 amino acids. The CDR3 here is CASSPGGGQEAFF. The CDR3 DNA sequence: TGTGCCAGCTCTCCCGGGGGGGGGCAAGAAGCTTTCTTT.

As DNA, the CDR3 is TGCGCCAGCAGCCGCCTGCTTGGTGAGAATGAAAAACTGTTTTTT. Its protein product is CASSRLLGENEKLFF. The chain links TRBV4-1 to TRBJ1-4; no firm D call. In germline, CDR1 is MGHRA, CDR2 YSYEKL. The V end was cut by 4 bases, the J end by 5 bases, with 14 bases between. The CDR3 is 15 residues long.

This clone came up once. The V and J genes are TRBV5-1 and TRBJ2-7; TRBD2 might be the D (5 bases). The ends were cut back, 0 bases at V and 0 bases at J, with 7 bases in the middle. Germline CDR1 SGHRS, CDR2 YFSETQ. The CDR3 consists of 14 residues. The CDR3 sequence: CASSLDEGSYEQYF. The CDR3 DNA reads TGCGCCAGCAGCTTGGACGAGGGCTCCTACGAGCAGTACTTC.

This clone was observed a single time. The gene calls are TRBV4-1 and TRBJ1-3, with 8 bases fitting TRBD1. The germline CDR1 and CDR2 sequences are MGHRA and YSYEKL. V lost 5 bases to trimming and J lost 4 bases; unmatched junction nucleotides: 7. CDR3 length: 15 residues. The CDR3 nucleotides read TGCGCCAGCAGCGAAGTGGGGACAGGAGGAAACACCATATATTTT. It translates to CASSEVGTGGNTIYF.

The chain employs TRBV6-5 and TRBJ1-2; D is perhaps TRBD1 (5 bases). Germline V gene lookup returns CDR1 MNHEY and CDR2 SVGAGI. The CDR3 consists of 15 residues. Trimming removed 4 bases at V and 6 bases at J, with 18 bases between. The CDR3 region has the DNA TGTGCCAGCAGTTCCCTCCTTGGGGCAGGCCATGGCTACACCTTC. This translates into CASSSLLGAGHGYTF.

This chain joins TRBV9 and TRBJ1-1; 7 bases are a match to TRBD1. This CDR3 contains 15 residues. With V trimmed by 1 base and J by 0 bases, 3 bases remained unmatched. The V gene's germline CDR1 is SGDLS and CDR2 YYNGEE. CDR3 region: CASSVTGTVNTEAFF. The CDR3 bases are TGTGCCAGCAGCGTAACGGGGACAGTGAACACTGAAGCTTTCTTT.

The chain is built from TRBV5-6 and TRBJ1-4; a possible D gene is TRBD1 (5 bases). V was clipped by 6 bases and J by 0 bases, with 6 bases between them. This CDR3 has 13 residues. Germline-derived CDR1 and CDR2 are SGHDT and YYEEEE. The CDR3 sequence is CASKGTTNEKLFF. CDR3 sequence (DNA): TGTGCCAGCAAGGGGACAACTAATGAAAAACTGTTTTTT. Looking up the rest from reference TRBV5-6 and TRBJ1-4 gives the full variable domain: DAGVTQSPTHLIKTRGQQVTLRCSPKSGHDTVSWYQQALGQGPQFIFQYYEEEERQRGNFPDRFSGHQFPNYSSELNVNALLLGDSALYLCASKGTTNEKLFFGSGTQLSVL.